A selection of T cell receptor beta chains follows, all from one sample in a study of human T cells and chemical hapten exposure. MiXCR was run by TCRdb on the RACE reads, yielding one entry per CDR3 protein. The sample includes tens of thousands of distinct CDR3 sequences, about 4% of them seen just once. Sequenced material: whole blood. These receptor sequences come from a human donor in good health. Some clones in this sample may be carry-over from other donors' samples. The CDR3 runs from the conserved cysteine through the conserved F or W. Fields, in order: clone size, V gene, J gene, D gene, CDR3 DNA, CDR3 protein. A D gene is named only where the DNA matches it firmly. Clone sizes are given selectively: once, few, many, or a class where the clone is expanded.

-	TRBV12-3/TRBV12-4	TRBJ1-2	TRBD1	TGTGCCAGCAGTTTGACAGGGATGAACTATGGCTACACCTTC	CASSLTGMNYGYTF
-	TRBV20-1	TRBJ1-2	-	TGCAGTGCTAGAGTTCACGGGGGCTATGGCTACACCTTC	CSARVHGGYGYTF
many	TRBV7-8	TRBJ1-3	TRBD1	TGTGCCAGCAGCCCTAACAGGGGGCCAGGAAACACCATATATTTT	CASSPNRGPGNTIYF
many	TRBV12-3/TRBV12-4	TRBJ2-7	-	TGTGCCAGCAGTTTGACCCTTTACGAGCAGTACTTC	CASSLTLYEQYF
-	TRBV14	TRBJ1-4	TRBD1	TGTGACAGCAGCCGAAAGACAGGGCCCCTTGATGAAAAACTGTTTTTT	CDSSRKTGPLDEKLFF
many	TRBV11-2	TRBJ2-2	TRBD1	TGTGCCAGCAGCTTTGACAGGGGAGGCACCGGGGAGCTGTTTTTT	CASSFDRGGTGELFF
-	TRBV29-1	TRBJ1-5	TRBD1	TGCAGCGTAGCAGGGGGTGGGGTCCCCCAGCATTTT	CSVAGGGVPQHF
-	TRBV7-9	TRBJ1-5	-	TGTGCCAGCAGCTTAGTAGGCGGCAATCAGCCCCAGCATTTT	CASSLVGGNQPQHF
many	TRBV29-1	TRBJ2-5	TRBD1	TGCAGCGCCAGGGGGCGGGAGACCCAGTACTTC	CSARGRETQYF
many	TRBV24-1	TRBJ2-1	TRBD2	TGTGCCACCAGTGATTTGCAGCGGGGAACTGACAATGAGCAGTTCTTC	CATSDLQRGTDNEQFF
many	TRBV18	TRBJ1-1	TRBD1	TGTGCCAGCTCACCCATTCAGGGGGGTATGACTGAAGCTTTCTTT	CASSPIQGGMTEAFF
few	TRBV20-1	TRBJ2-3	-	TGCAGTGCACTTGCGGGGACAGTAAGCACAGATACGCAGTATTTT	CSALAGTVSTDTQYF
many	TRBV12-3/TRBV12-4	TRBJ2-7	-	TGTGCCAGCAGTTTTCAAGACGAGCAGTACTTC	CASSFQDEQYF
many	TRBV28	TRBJ1-2	-	TGTGCCAGCAAGGAGCAAAAGGACTATGGCTACACCTTC	CASKEQKDYGYTF
-	TRBV7-9	TRBJ1-2	-	TGTGCCAGCAGCTCCCTCCGGGGCTACACCTTC	CASSSLRGYTF
many	TRBV29-1	TRBJ2-3	-	TGCAGCGTTGAAAGTGGCGGGCGCACAGATACGCAGTATTTT	CSVESGGRTDTQYF
few	TRBV6-5	TRBJ1-2	-	TGTGCCAGCAGTGAGTTTTCGTCTAACTATGGCTACACCTTC	CASSEFSSNYGYTF
many	TRBV28	TRBJ2-1	TRBD1	TGTGCCAGCAACTTCCCAGCCGACAGGGCTGACAATGAGCAGTTCTTC	CASNFPADRADNEQFF
many	TRBV2	TRBJ2-3	TRBD2	TGTGCCAGCGGGGGACTAGCGGGCACAGATACGCAGTATTTT	CASGGLAGTDTQYF
few	TRBV18	TRBJ2-7	TRBD2	TGTGCCAGCTCACCACACCGAAGCGGGACCGCCTACGAGCAGTACTTC	CASSPHRSGTAYEQYF
many	TRBV28	TRBJ1-4	TRBD1	TGTGCCAGCAGTTTAAGCGACAGGGTCCGTAATGAAAAACTGTTTTTT	CASSLSDRVRNEKLFF
many	TRBV20-1	TRBJ2-1	TRBD1	TGCCGGTCCGTGACAGGGGGCGGCGAGCAGTTCTTC	CRSVTGGGEQFF
many	TRBV5-4	TRBJ2-3	-	TGTGCCAGCGGGGGTAGCACAGATACGCAGTATTTT	CASGGSTDTQYF
many	TRBV6-5	TRBJ2-5	-	TGTGCCAGCAGGCCCGGGGGAGTCGCCAGCCTGGGGACCCAGTACTTC	CASRPGGVASLGTQYF
few	TRBV24-1	TRBJ2-2	-	TGTGCCACCAGTGATTTTTCGGGGGCAGGGACCGGGGAGCTGTTTTTT	CATSDFSGAGTGELFF
many	TRBV12-3/TRBV12-4	TRBJ2-2	TRBD2	TGTGCCAGCAGTTTATGGCTAGCGGGAGGCACCGGGGAGCTGTTTTTT	CASSLWLAGGTGELFF
few	TRBV3-1	TRBJ2-5	-	TGTGCCAGCAGCCCTACCAGCGGAATGGGGACCCAGTACTTC	CASSPTSGMGTQYF
many	TRBV6-5	TRBJ1-5	-	TGTGCCAGCAGTTACTCGTACTCCCGTCAGCCCCAGCATTTT	CASSYSYSRQPQHF
many	TRBV21-1	TRBJ2-1	-	TGTGCCAGCAGCAACGTGCCTCGACCGGGACTAGCGGGAGTCATGTATGAGCAGTTCTTC	CASSNVPRPGLAGVMYEQFF
-	TRBV6-5	TRBJ2-7	-	TGTGCCAGCAGTCCCAGGGCCCGTGACGAGCAGTACTTC	CASSPRARDEQYF
few	TRBV21-1	TRBJ1-2	-	TGTGCCAGCAGCAAAGTTCCCCAGGGTTACTATGGCTACACCTTC	CASSKVPQGYYGYTF
many	TRBV20-1	TRBJ1-1	TRBD1	TGCAGTGCAGTGACAGGGAACCCTGAAGCTTTCTTT	CSAVTGNPEAFF
many	TRBV6-5	TRBJ2-7	TRBD1	TGTGCCAGCAGTATCGGACAGGTGTCCGAGCAGTACTTC	CASSIGQVSEQYF
many	TRBV4-1	TRBJ2-1	-	TGCGCCAGCAGCCAAGAAACGCTGGGCTCCTACAATGAGCAGTTCTTC	CASSQETLGSYNEQFF
many	TRBV18	TRBJ2-7	-	TGTGCCAGCTCACCGAACGACATCATGGGCTCCTACGAGCAGTACTTC	CASSPNDIMGSYEQYF
-	TRBV29-1	TRBJ2-3	-	TGCAGCGTTGAAGAGGAGGGGCCAGATACGCAGTATTTT	CSVEEEGPDTQYF
few	TRBV11-2	TRBJ2-3	-	TGTGCCAGCAACCCAGGGGGCACAGATACGCAGTATTTT	CASNPGGTDTQYF
many	TRBV27	TRBJ2-1	-	TGTGCCAGCGGCCTATGGGGCAATGAGCAGTTCTTC	CASGLWGNEQFF
many	TRBV12-3/TRBV12-4	TRBJ2-4	-	TGTGCCAGCAGTTTAGCCCCCAGGTGGGACATTCAGTACTTC	CASSLAPRWDIQYF
-	TRBV4-1	TRBJ1-1	-	TGCGCCAGCAGACATCCCCTCCAGGGTGGTCGGGACACTGAAGCTTTCTTT	CASRHPLQGGRDTEAFF
few	TRBV7-2	TRBJ1-6	-	TGTGCCAGCAGCGTCCCCACAGGGAAGAATTCACCCCTCCACTTT	CASSVPTGKNSPLHF
many	TRBV27	TRBJ2-1	-	-	CASSSSDGFYNEQFF
few	TRBV20-1	TRBJ2-1	-	TGCAGTGCACCGAACATCCCCACAAACAATGAGCAGTTCTTC	CSAPNIPTNNEQFF
many	TRBV6-5	TRBJ1-1	-	TGTGCCAGCAGTTACGGGCAGACTGAAGCTTTCTTT	CASSYGQTEAFF
many	TRBV20-1	TRBJ2-1	TRBD2	TGCAGTGCTAGTGCTAGCGGGTTGGCCTACAATGAGCAGTTCTTC	CSASASGLAYNEQFF
many	TRBV9	TRBJ2-3	-	TGTGCCAGCACTCACCAGGGGCTCACCGGAGATACGCAGTATTTT	CASTHQGLTGDTQYF
-	TRBV6-5	TRBJ2-3	TRBD2	TGTGCCAGCAGTCACCTAGCTTTTGGCGGGAGGACAGATACGCAGTATTTT	CASSHLAFGGRTDTQYF
few	TRBV29-1	TRBJ2-3	TRBD2	TGCAGCGCCGAACGGGCGGGAGTGGCAGATACGCAGTATTTT	CSAERAGVADTQYF
many	TRBV6-5	TRBJ1-2	-	TGTGCCAGCAGTTACTCTTTCAATGGCATATATGGCTACACCTTC	CASSYSFNGIYGYTF
many	TRBV7-9	TRBJ2-1	TRBD2	TGTGCCAGCAGCTCCAAAACTAGCGGGAGCTCCTACAATGAGCAGTTCTTC	CASSSKTSGSSYNEQFF
few	TRBV5-5	TRBJ2-3	-	TGTGCCAGCAGCTCCAACTCGTGGGTAGATACGCAGTATTTT	CASSSNSWVDTQYF
many	TRBV20-1	TRBJ2-3	TRBD2	TGCAGTGCTCCGCATAGCGGGAGGGCAGATACGCAGTATTTT	CSAPHSGRADTQYF
few	TRBV28	TRBJ1-1	-	TGTGCCGGGGGTTCCAAGGCTGAAGCTTTCTTT	CAGGSKAEAFF
medium-sized	TRBV7-2	TRBJ2-4	-	TGTGCCAGCAGGGACAAAGGGGACCCCATAGCCAAAAACATTCAGTACTTC	CASRDKGDPIAKNIQYF
many	TRBV12-3/TRBV12-4	TRBJ1-5	-	TGTGCCAGCAGTTTAGCTGGGGGCGATCAGCCCCAGCATTTT	CASSLAGGDQPQHF
-	TRBV9	TRBJ2-3	TRBD2	TGTGCCAGCAGCGACGACCCCGTAGCGGGGTTTAGCACAGATACGCAGTATTTT	CASSDDPVAGFSTDTQYF
many	TRBV6-5	TRBJ2-3	TRBD2	TGTGCCACAGGACTAGCGGGATGGGATACGCAGTATTTT	CATGLAGWDTQYF
-	TRBV11-2	TRBJ2-2	TRBD2	TGTGCCAGCAGCCCACTAGCGGGAGGGCTGAGGGAGCTGTTTTTT	CASSPLAGGLRELFF